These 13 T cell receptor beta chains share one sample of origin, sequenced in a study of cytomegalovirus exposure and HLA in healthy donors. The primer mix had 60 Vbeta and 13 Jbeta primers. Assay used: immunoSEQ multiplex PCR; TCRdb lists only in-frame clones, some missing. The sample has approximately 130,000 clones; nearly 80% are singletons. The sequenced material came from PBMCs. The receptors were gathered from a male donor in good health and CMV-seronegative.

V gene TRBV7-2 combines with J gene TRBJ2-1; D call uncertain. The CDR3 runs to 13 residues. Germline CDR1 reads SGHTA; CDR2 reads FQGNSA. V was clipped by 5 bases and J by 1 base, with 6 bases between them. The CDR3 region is CASSLISYNEQFF. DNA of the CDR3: TGTGCCAGCAGCCTTATATCCTACAATGAGCAGTTCTTC.

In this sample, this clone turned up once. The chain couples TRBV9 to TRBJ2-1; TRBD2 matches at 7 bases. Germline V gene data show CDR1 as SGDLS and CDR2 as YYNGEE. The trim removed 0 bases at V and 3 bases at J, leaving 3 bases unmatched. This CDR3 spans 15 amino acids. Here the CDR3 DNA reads TGTGCCAGCAGCGTAGGGACTAGGGGCTACAATGAGCAGTTCTTC. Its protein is CASSVGTRGYNEQFF.

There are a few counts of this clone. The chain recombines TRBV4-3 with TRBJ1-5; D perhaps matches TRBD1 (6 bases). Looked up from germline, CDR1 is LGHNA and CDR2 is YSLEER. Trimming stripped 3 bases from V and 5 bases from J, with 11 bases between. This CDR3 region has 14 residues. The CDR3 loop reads CASSHLEGDQPQHF. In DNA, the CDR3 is TGCGCCAGCAGCCATCTCGAGGGGGATCAGCCCCAGCATTTT.

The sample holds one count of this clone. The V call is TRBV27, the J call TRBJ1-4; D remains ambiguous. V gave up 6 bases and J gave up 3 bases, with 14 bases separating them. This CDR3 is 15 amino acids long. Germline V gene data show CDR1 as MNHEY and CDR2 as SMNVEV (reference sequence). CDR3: CASSRDRAANEKLFF. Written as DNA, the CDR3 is TGTGCCAGCAGCCGGGATAGGGCAGCTAATGAAAAACTGTTTTTT.

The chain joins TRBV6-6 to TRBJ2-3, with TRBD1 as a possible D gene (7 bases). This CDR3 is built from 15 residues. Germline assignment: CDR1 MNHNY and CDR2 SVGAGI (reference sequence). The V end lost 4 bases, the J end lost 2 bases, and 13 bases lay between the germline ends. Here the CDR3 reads CASSSQGGYTDTQYF. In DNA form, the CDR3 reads TGTGCCAGCAGTTCCCAGGGGGGATACACAGATACGCAGTATTTT.

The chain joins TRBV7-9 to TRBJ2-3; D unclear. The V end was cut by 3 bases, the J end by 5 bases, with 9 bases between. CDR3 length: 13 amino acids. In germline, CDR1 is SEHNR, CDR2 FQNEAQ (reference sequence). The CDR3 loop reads CASSLNSLDTQYF. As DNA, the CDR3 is TGTGCCAGCAGCTTGAACTCTCTAGATACGCAGTATTTT. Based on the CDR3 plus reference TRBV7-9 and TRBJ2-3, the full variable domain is DTGVSQNPRHKITKRGQNVTFRCDPISEHNRLYWYRQTLGQGPEFLTYFQNEAQLEKSRLLSDRFSAERPKGSFSTLEIQRTEQGDSAMYLCASSLNSLDTQYFGPGTRLTVL.

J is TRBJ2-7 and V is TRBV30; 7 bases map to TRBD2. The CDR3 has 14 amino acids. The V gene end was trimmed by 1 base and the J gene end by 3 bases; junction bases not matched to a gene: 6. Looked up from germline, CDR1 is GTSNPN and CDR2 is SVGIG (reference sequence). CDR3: CAWSGIAGFYEQYF. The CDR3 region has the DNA TGTGCCTGGAGTGGAATAGCGGGTTTCTACGAGCAGTACTTC.

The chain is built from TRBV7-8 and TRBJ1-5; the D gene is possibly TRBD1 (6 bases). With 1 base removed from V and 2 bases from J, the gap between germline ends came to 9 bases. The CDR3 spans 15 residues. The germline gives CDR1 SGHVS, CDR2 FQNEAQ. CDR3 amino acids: CASSLGSGGNQPQHF. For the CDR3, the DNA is TGTGCCAGCAGCTTAGGCTCAGGGGGCAATCAGCCCCAGCATTTT.

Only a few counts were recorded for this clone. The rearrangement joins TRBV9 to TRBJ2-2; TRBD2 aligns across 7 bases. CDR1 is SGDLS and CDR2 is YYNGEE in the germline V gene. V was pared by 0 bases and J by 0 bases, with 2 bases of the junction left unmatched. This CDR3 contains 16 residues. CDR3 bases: TGTGCCAGCAGCGTAGTTGCGGGGGCGAACACCGGGGAGCTGTTTTTT. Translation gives CASSVVAGANTGELFF.

Here the CDR3 reads CAWAQGGNEQFF. The CDR3 DNA follows: TGTGCCTGGGCACAGGGGGGCAATGAGCAGTTCTTC. This sequence joins TRBV30 and TRBJ2-1, with 8 positions matching TRBD1. Germline CDR1 GTSNPN, CDR2 SVGIG (reference sequence). CDR3 length: 12 residues. The V segment lost 5 bases and the J segment 6 bases; nucleotides outside the gene matches: 3. Using reference TRBV30 and TRBJ2-1 for the parts outside the CDR3, the full variable domain is SQTIHQWPATLVQPVGSPLSLECTVEGTSNPNLYWYRQAAGRGLQLLFYSVGIGQISSEVPQNLSASRPQDRQFILSSKKLLLSDSGFYLCAWAQGGNEQFFGPGTRLTVL.

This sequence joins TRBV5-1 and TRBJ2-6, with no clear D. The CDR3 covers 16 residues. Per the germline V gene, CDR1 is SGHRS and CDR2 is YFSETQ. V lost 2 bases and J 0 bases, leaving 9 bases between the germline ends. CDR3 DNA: TGCGCCAGCAGCTTTGGGCAGACCTCTGGGGCCAACGTCCTGACTTTC. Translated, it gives CASSFGQTSGANVLTF.

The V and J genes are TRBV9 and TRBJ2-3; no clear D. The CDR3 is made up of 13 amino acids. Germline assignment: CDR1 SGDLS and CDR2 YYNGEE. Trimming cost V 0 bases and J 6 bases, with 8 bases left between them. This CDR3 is CASSVESRDTQYF. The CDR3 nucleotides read TGTGCCAGCAGCGTAGAATCCCGGGATACGCAGTATTTT.

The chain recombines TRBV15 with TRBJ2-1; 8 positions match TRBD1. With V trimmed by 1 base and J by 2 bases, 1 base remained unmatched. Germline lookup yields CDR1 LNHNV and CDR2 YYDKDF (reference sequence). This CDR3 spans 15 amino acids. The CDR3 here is CATSRGTGPYNEQFF. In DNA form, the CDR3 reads TGTGCCACCAGCAGAGGGACAGGGCCCTACAATGAGCAGTTCTTC.